The 22 T cell receptor beta chains below all came from one sample that was sequenced in a study of identifying expanded T cells in peripheral blood. Libraries were prepared by immunoSEQ multiplex PCR; TCRdb keeps only in-frame clonotypes and omits some of them. This table holds 81,000 or so clones, 84% found once. Sequenced sample: blood. The receptors derive from a person aged 18-69 years in good health.

The chain employs TRBV7-9 and TRBJ2-2, with 9 bases that match TRBD1. The CDR3 contains 16 residues. Germline CDR1 SEHNR, CDR2 FQNEAQ (reference sequence). After removal of 5 bases from V and 3 bases from J, the junction contained 7 bases not matched to a gene. CDR3 region: CASSRRDRAYTGELFF. The CDR3 DNA reads TGTGCCAGCAGCCGAAGGGACAGGGCATACACCGGGGAGCTGTTTTTT.

This sequence joins TRBV4-3 and TRBJ2-6, with D perhaps matching TRBD2 (6 bases). Germline V CDR1 and CDR2: LGHNA, YSLEER. V was clipped by 0 bases and J by 3 bases, with 9 bases between them. The CDR3 spans 16 residues. The CDR3 loop is CASSQEEGRGANVLTF. The CDR3 nucleotides are TGCGCCAGCAGCCAAGAGGAGGGGCGTGGGGCCAACGTCCTGACTTTC.

The V gene is TRBV19, the J gene TRBJ2-4, with D tentatively TRBD1 (6 bases). V lost 10 bases and J 8 bases, leaving 15 bases between the germline ends. Germline CDR1 reads LNHDA; CDR2 reads SQIVND (reference sequence). This CDR3 comprises 12 residues. For the CDR3, the DNA is TGTGCCACAAAGGGGGATGGACACATTCAGTACTTC. Translating gives CATKGDGHIQYF. Drawing the rest from reference TRBV19 and TRBJ2-4, the complete variable domain is DGGITQSPKYLFRKEGQNVTLSCEQNLNHDAMYWYRQDPGQGLRLIYYSQIVNDFQKGDIAEGYSVSREKKESFPLTVTSAQKNPTAFYLCATKGDGHIQYFGAGTRLSVL.

J is TRBJ1-1 and V is TRBV30; D may be TRBD1 (5 bases). Between the trimmed V and J ends, which lost 5 bases and 8 bases, there was a span of 24 bases. Germline loops: CDR1 GTSNPN, CDR2 SVGIG (reference sequence). This CDR3 has 15 amino acids. CDR3 region: CAWGYPGLLKLEAFF. DNA for the CDR3: TGTGCCTGGGGGTACCCGGGACTCCTCAAGCTAGAAGCTTTCTTT. The variable domain in full, completed from reference TRBV30 and TRBJ1-1, reads SQTIHQWPATLVQPVGSPLSLECTVEGTSNPNLYWYRQAAGRGLQLLFYSVGIGQISSEVPQNLSASRPQDRQFILSSKKLLLSDSGFYLCAWGYPGLLKLEAFFGQGTRLTVV.

The chain carries TRBV9 and TRBJ1-2, with D perhaps matching TRBD1 (5 bases). The V gene lost 0 bases and the J gene lost 5 bases, with 26 bases spanning the gap. The CDR3 is made up of 19 amino acids. Looked up from germline, CDR1 is SGDLS and CDR2 is YYNGEE. CDR3 in DNA: TGTGCCAGCAGCGTAGATCGAAATGGAGGGGCGCAACTCCATTATGGCTACACCTTC. Translating gives CASSVDRNGGAQLHYGYTF.

This rearrangement joins TRBV18 to TRBJ1-5; TRBD1 matches at 10 bases. This CDR3 is built from 16 residues. Trimming removed 6 bases from V and 0 bases from J; junction bases left unmatched: 5. CDR1 and CDR2 from the germline V gene are KGHSH and LQKENI. The CDR3 nucleotides are TGTGCCAGCTCTCACCGGGACAGGGGTAGCAATCAGCCCCAGCATTTT. Protein sequence: CASSHRDRGSNQPQHF.

This clone was detected only once. The J gene is TRBJ1-1, the V gene TRBV5-4; a possible D gene is TRBD1 (6 bases). Per the germline V gene, CDR1 is SGHNT and CDR2 is YYREEE (reference sequence). The germline V and J ends were trimmed by 4 bases and 4 bases, with 17 bases remaining between them. The CDR3 is made up of 15 amino acids. The DNA for the CDR3 is TGTGCCAGCAGCCCGGCGGGGGCCGGAGGCACTGAAGCTTTCTTT. Residues: CASSPAGAGGTEAFF.

Here the CDR3 reads CASSGGRAEKLFF. CDR3 coding DNA: TGTGCCTCAAGTGGGGGGCGAGCTGAAAAACTGTTTTTT. This chain joins TRBV30 and TRBJ1-4, with a tentative D call TRBD1 (6 bases). Germline CDR1 reads GTSNPN; CDR2 reads SVGIG (reference sequence). This CDR3 region has 13 residues. The V and J ends lost 7 bases and 7 bases respectively, with 16 bases between them.

The rearrangement links TRBV2 to TRBJ1-2, with D hard to call. This CDR3 comprises 13 residues. V gave up 5 bases and J gave up 3 bases, with 10 bases separating them. Germline CDR1 reads SNHLY; CDR2 reads FYNNEI. The CDR3 spells CASSTEIYYGYTF. The CDR3 DNA follows: TGTGCCAGCAGTACAGAGATTTACTATGGCTACACCTTC.

The chain carries TRBV11-3 and TRBJ2-3; 16 positions match TRBD2. Germline V gene data show CDR1 as SGHNT and CDR2 as YENEEA. V trimming: 5 bases; J trimming: 2 bases; junction bases outside the gene matches: 4. The CDR3 has 17 residues. The CDR3 sequence is CASSPGTSGRATDTQYF. The CDR3 coding sequence is TGTGCCAGCAGCCCCGGGACTAGCGGGAGGGCCACAGATACGCAGTATTTT.

The chain couples TRBV2 to TRBJ2-4; D ambiguous. V gave up 7 bases and J gave up 0 bases, with 7 bases separating them. The CDR3 totals 13 residues. Per the germline V gene, CDR1 is SNHLY and CDR2 is FYNNEI. The CDR3: CASTSTAKNIQYF. The CDR3 region has the DNA TGTGCCAGCACTTCGACAGCCAAAAACATTCAGTACTTC. The variable domain in full, completed from reference TRBV2 and TRBJ2-4, reads EPEVTQTPSHQVTQMGQEVILRCVPISNHLYFYWYRQILGQKVEFLVSFYNNEISEKSEIFDDQFSVERPDGSNFTLKIRSTKLEDSAMYFCASTSTAKNIQYFGAGTRLSVL.

The chain joins TRBV4-1 to TRBJ2-7, with TRBD1 matching over 7 bases. The germline V gene encodes CDR1 MGHRA and CDR2 YSYEKL. The CDR3 sequence is 15 residues long. Trimming removed 1 base from V and 3 bases from J; junction bases left unmatched: 6. The DNA for the CDR3 is TGCGCCAGCAGCCAAGCCCGACAGGGCAACTACGAGCAGTACTTC. Its protein product is CASSQARQGNYEQYF.

The V and J genes are TRBV7-3 and TRBJ2-3, with TRBD2 matching 14 bases. Germline CDR1 reads SGHTA; CDR2 reads FQGTGA. Unmatched junction bases numbered 4, after V lost 4 bases and J lost 4 bases. The CDR3 is 16 amino acids. CDR3 in amino acids: CASSSGLAGAADTQYF. The CDR3 DNA reads as TGTGCCAGCAGCTCGGGACTAGCGGGAGCCGCAGATACGCAGTATTTT.

The DNA for the CDR3 is TGTGCCAGCATCAGATCCGGGGCCTCCTACAATGAGCAGTTCTTC. This codes for CASIRSGASYNEQFF. The rearrangement links TRBV7-9 to TRBJ2-1; D assignment may be TRBD1 or TRBD2 (5 bases each). Looked up from germline, CDR1 is SEHNR and CDR2 is FQNEAQ (reference sequence). V lost 7 bases and J 0 bases, leaving 13 bases between the germline ends. The CDR3 runs to 15 residues.

J is TRBJ2-7 and V is TRBV7-9; 8 bases line up with TRBD1. Per the germline V gene, CDR1 is SEHNR and CDR2 is FQNEAQ (reference sequence). The V segment lost 1 base and the J segment 1 base; nucleotides outside the gene matches: 9. CDR3 length equals 17 residues. The CDR3 coding sequence is TGTGCCAGCAGCTTAGGACCCAACAGGGGGGCGTCCTACGAGCAGTACTTC. This gives the protein CASSLGPNRGASYEQYF.

This chain uses TRBV7-8 with TRBJ2-2; the D is unclear. The germline V gene has CDR1 SGHVS and CDR2 FQNEAQ. The V gene lost 4 bases and the J gene lost 4 bases, with 10 bases spanning the gap. This CDR3 is built from 14 residues. The CDR3 DNA reads TGTGCCAGCAGCTGGAGACTTCTCACCGGGGAGCTGTTTTTT. It codes for CASSWRLLTGELFF. Filled out from reference TRBV7-8 and TRBJ2-2, the complete variable domain reads GAGVSQSPRYKVAKRGQDVALRCDPISGHVSLFWYQQALGQGPEFLTYFQNEAQLDKSGLPSDRFFAERPEGSVSTLKIQRTQQEDSAVYLCASSWRLLTGELFFGEGSRLTVL.

Only one count was recorded for this clone. J is TRBJ2-2 and V is TRBV10-3; the match to TRBD1 covers 9 bases. The CDR3 spans 13 residues. Germline V CDR1 and CDR2: ENHRY, SYGVKD. The ends lost 7 bases at V and 5 bases at J; junction bases unmatched: 2. The CDR3 coding sequence is TGTGCCATCAAGACAGGGGGTACCGGGGAGCTGTTTTTT. The encoded protein is CAIKTGGTGELFF.

CDR3 sequence reads: CASSPTGQALMEKLFF. DNA of the CDR3: TGTGCCAGCTCACCGACAGGACAGGCCCTGATGGAAAAACTGTTTTTT. The chain carries TRBV18 and TRBJ1-4; 7 nucleotides agree with TRBD1. In germline, CDR1 is KGHSH, CDR2 LQKENI. This CDR3 spans 16 amino acids. Trimming at V came to 3 bases and at J to 8 bases, leaving 12 bases not matched to a gene.

The chain is built from TRBV6-5 and TRBJ2-7, with 10 bases identical to TRBD1. Germline V gene sequence: CDR1 MNHEY, CDR2 SVGAGI. The CDR3 contains 16 residues. V trimming: 0 bases; J trimming: 7 bases; junction bases outside the gene matches: 9. In nucleotides, the CDR3 is TGTGCCAGCAGTTACTCCGGGGACAGGGGATTAAGGGAGCAGTACTTC. Residues: CASSYSGDRGLREQYF.

DNA for the CDR3: TGTGCCAGTAGTATAGGGCTAGGCGGCGGGGAGCTGTTTTTT. This encodes CASSIGLGGGELFF. The chain uses TRBV19 and TRBJ2-2; no clear D. The germline V gene has CDR1 LNHDA and CDR2 SQIVND (reference sequence). V lost 1 base, J lost 7 bases, and 10 bases lay in between. The CDR3 is 14 amino acids. Looking up the rest from reference TRBV19 and TRBJ2-2 gives the full variable domain: DGGITQSPKYLFRKEGQNVTLSCEQNLNHDAMYWYRQDPGQGLRLIYYSQIVNDFQKGDIAEGYSVSREKKESFPLTVTSAQKNPTAFYLCASSIGLGGGELFFGEGSRLTVL.

The CDR3 nucleotides read TGTGCCAGCAGTTTTCAGTCAGGGGGCGGTAATCAGCCCCAGCATTTT. Amino acid sequence: CASSFQSGGGNQPQHF. V usage is TRBV27 and J usage is TRBJ1-5, with 8 positions matching TRBD1. Germline V lookup: CDR1 MNHEY, CDR2 SMNVEV (reference sequence). CDR3 size: 16 residues. With 3 bases clipped from V and 4 bases from J, the junction kept 8 bases outside the gene matches.

The chain employs TRBV7-2 and TRBJ1-1; D is unclear. V dropped 7 bases and J dropped 5 bases, with 11 bases sitting between them. CDR3 length: 12 amino acids. Germline V gene sequence: CDR1 SGHTA, CDR2 FQGNSA. For the CDR3, the DNA is TGTGCCAGCACCGCAACGGGAACTGAAGCTTTCTTT. Amino acids: CASTATGTEAFF.